The 14 T cell receptor beta chains below were found in one sample sequenced in a study of shared clonotypes between healthy human individuals. Profiling relied on immunoSEQ multiplex PCR, and the TCRdb table lists in-frame clones only, not all of them. The repertoire holds about 480,000 clones, with 79% as singletons. The source material was PBMCs. These receptor sequences come from a middle-aged woman in good health. Some clones in this sample may be carry-over from other donors' samples.

V and J are TRBV7-6 and TRBJ2-2; 14 nucleotides align to TRBD2. Germline CDR1 and CDR2: SGHVS and FNYEAQ. Trimming removed 0 bases from V and 6 bases from J; junction bases left unmatched: 12. The CDR3 is made up of 20 amino acids. The CDR3 loop is CASSLAFPGLAGVGPGELFF. The CDR3 coding sequence is TGTGCCAGCAGCTTAGCTTTCCCGGGACTAGCGGGAGTGGGGCCCGGGGAGCTGTTTTTT.

V gene TRBV10-3 combines with J gene TRBJ2-7; the D is unclear. Germline CDR1 reads ENHRY; CDR2 reads SYGVKD. V lost 2 bases to trimming and J lost 5 bases, with 13 bases between them. The CDR3 is made up of 14 amino acids. The CDR3 DNA is TGTGCCATCAGTGAGGCCGCAGGTTTCCACGAGCAGTACTTC. It is translated as CAISEAAGFHEQYF.

The chain recombines TRBV21-1 with TRBJ2-5; the DNA was not compared with TRBD1, the D call given in the table. TRBV21-1 is marked as a pseudogene. The CDR3 has 16 residues. CDR3 loop: CASSKGRIGGSETQYF. CDR3 sequence (DNA): TGTGCCAGCAGCAAAGGTCGGATAGGGGGCTCGGAGACCCAGTACTTC.

This chain connects TRBV25-1 to TRBJ2-1; D gene uncertain. Between the trimmed V and J ends, which lost 5 bases and 10 bases, there was a span of 15 bases. Germline V gene sequence: CDR1 MGHDK, CDR2 SYGVNS. This CDR3 comprises 13 residues. The CDR3 here is CASSPPLGMEQFF. For the CDR3, the DNA is TGTGCCAGCAGTCCCCCTTTAGGTATGGAGCAGTTCTTC. Combining the CDR3 with reference TRBV25-1 and TRBJ2-1 gives the whole variable domain EADIYQTPRYLVIGTGKKITLECSQTMGHDKMYWYQQDPGMELHLIHYSYGVNSTEKGDLSSESTVSRIRTEHFPLTLESARPSHTSQYLCASSPPLGMEQFFGPGTRLTVL.

This clone was detected once. The V gene is TRBV18, the J gene TRBJ2-7; D might be TRBD1 (6 bases). The CDR3 consists of 15 residues. The V and J ends lost 3 bases and 6 bases respectively, with 18 bases between them. Germline values: CDR1 KGHSH, CDR2 LQKENI. Here the CDR3 reads CASSPRRSRGIEQYF. The CDR3 nucleotides read TGTGCCAGCTCACCCCGGAGGAGCAGGGGTATCGAGCAGTACTTC.

The CDR3 sequence is CATSRELADYEQFF. The CDR3 DNA reads TGTGCCACCAGCAGAGAGCTAGCGGACTATGAGCAGTTCTTC. The rearrangement uses TRBV15 and TRBJ2-1, with 7 bases fitting TRBD2. After removal of 0 bases from V and 8 bases from J, the junction contained 4 bases not matched to a gene. The germline V gene has CDR1 LNHNV and CDR2 YYDKDF (reference sequence). The CDR3 extends over 14 amino acids.

A single count supports this clone. The rearrangement links TRBV7-2 to TRBJ2-5; 12 nucleotides match TRBD2. The germline V gene has CDR1 SGHTA and CDR2 FQGNSA. V shed 1 base and J 6 bases; nucleotides not matched to a gene: 12. This CDR3 is 18 amino acids long. The CDR3 spells CASSLGGLAGGPGKTQYF. The DNA of the CDR3 is TGTGCCAGCAGCTTAGGCGGCCTAGCGGGAGGGCCGGGGAAGACCCAGTACTTC.

CDR3 in amino acids: CAWSVGRLALSSYEQYF. The CDR3 nucleotides read TGTGCCTGGAGTGTGGGCCGGCTAGCCTTAAGCTCCTACGAGCAGTACTTC. This chain uses TRBV30 with TRBJ2-7, with D perhaps TRBD2 (5 bases). Germline V lookup: CDR1 GTSNPN, CDR2 SVGIG (reference sequence). CDR3 length equals 17 residues. V was cut by 0 bases and J by 0 bases, with 18 bases left in between.

The chain combines TRBV18 with TRBJ2-3; 13 bases align to TRBD2. Germline V gene sequence: CDR1 KGHSH, CDR2 LQKENI. The CDR3 consists of 17 residues. Trimming at V came to 5 bases and at J to 0 bases, leaving 5 bases not matched to a gene. The chain's CDR3 is CASSTGLAGFSTDTQYF. The CDR3 DNA sequence: TGTGCCAGCTCAACGGGACTAGCGGGATTTAGCACAGATACGCAGTATTTT.

CDR3: CASTPRDSRGEQFF. CDR3 nucleotides: TGTGCCAGTACCCCCCGTGACTCTCGGGGCGAGCAGTTCTTC. This chain joins TRBV19 and TRBJ2-1, with D perhaps TRBD1 or TRBD2 (5 bases each). Germline V gene sequence: CDR1 LNHDA, CDR2 SQIVND (reference sequence). V lost 7 bases and J 10 bases, leaving 20 bases between the germline ends. The CDR3 length is 14 residues.

This clone appeared a single time. The J gene is TRBJ1-2, the V gene TRBV21-1; TRBD1 is the table's D call, not checked against the DNA. TRBV21-1 is a pseudogene segment. CDR3 length equals 14 residues. The DNA of the CDR3 is TGTGCCAGCAGCAAAGAGGGGCAGTTTTGGGGCTACACCTTC. As protein: CASSKEGQFWGYTF.

The rearrangement links TRBV7-3 to TRBJ2-5; 11 bases match TRBD2. The J segment lost 5 bases and the V segment lost 5 bases, leaving 7 bases of the junction unmatched. Germline V gene sequence: CDR1 SGHTA, CDR2 FQGTGA. This CDR3 is 15 amino acids long. The CDR3 DNA sequence: TGTGCCAGCAGCACTAGCGGGAGCCGGCGTGAGACCCAGTACTTC. Encoded protein: CASSTSGSRRETQYF.

V is TRBV5-1 and J is TRBJ2-3; TRBD2 aligns across 10 bases. The CDR3 sequence is 19 residues long. After removal of 2 bases from V and 3 bases from J, the junction contained 15 bases not matched to a gene. The germline V gene has CDR1 SGHRS and CDR2 YFSETQ. The CDR3 reads CASSFGSTTSGPATDTQYF. The CDR3 DNA follows: TGCGCCAGCAGCTTTGGATCTACGACTAGCGGGCCTGCAACAGATACGCAGTATTTT.

The chain has TRBV6-1 and TRBJ1-2, with D unclear. The germline V gene has CDR1 MNHNS and CDR2 SASEGT. The length of the CDR3 is 14 residues. Trimming removed 2 bases from V and 5 bases from J, with 12 bases in between. The CDR3 DNA sequence: TGTGCCAGCAGTGAACAGCTTCTCATGTATGGCTACACCTTC. It translates to CASSEQLLMYGYTF.